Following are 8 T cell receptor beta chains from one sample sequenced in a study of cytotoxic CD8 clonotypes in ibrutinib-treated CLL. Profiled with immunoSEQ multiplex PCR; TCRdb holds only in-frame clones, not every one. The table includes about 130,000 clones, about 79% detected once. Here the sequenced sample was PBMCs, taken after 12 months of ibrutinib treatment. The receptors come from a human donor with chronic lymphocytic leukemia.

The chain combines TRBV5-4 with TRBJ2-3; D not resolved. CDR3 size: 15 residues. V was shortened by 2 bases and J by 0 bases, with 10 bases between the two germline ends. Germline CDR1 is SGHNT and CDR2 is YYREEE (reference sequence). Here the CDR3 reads CASSFGLTSTDTQYF. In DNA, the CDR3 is TGTGCCAGCAGCTTTGGTCTCACTAGCACAGATACGCAGTATTTT.

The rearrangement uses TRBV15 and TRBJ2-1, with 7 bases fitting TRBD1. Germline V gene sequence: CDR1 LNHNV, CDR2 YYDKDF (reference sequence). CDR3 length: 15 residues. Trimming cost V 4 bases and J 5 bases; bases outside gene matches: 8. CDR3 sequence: CATSMGQINDNEQFF. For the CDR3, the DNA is TGTGCCACCAGCATGGGACAGATAAACGACAATGAGCAGTTCTTC.

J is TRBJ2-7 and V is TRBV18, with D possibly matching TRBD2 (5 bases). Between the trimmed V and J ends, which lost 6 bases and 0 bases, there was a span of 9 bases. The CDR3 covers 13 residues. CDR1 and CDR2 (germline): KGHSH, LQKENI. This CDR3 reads CASSQTNSYEQYF. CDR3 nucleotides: TGTGCCAGCTCCCAGACTAACTCCTACGAGCAGTACTTC.

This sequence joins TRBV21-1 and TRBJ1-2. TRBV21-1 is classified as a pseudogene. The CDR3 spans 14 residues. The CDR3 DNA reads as TGTGCCAGCATCAGAAGGGGGGTTAACTATGGCTACACCTTC. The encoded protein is CASIRRGVNYGYTF.

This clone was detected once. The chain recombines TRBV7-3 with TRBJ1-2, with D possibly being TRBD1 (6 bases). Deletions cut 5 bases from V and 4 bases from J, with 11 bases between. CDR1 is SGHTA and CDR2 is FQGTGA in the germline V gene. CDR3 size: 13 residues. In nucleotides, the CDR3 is TGTGCCAGCAGCCGGGACAAGAGCTATGGCTACACCTTC. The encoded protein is CASSRDKSYGYTF.

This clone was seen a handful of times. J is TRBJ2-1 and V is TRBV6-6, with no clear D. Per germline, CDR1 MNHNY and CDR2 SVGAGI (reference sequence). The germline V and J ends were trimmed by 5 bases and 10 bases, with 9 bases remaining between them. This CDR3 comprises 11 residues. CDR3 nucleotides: TGTGCCAGCAGTCCACAATTCGAGCAGTTCTTC. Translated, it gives CASSPQFEQFF.

DNA of the CDR3: TGTGCCTGGAGCTCCCCCGACAGGGACGGAACTGAAGCTTTCTTT. It translates to CAWSSPDRDGTEAFF. V usage is TRBV30 and J usage is TRBJ1-1; 7 nucleotides match TRBD1. Germline V lookup: CDR1 GTSNPN, CDR2 SVGIG (reference sequence). CDR3 size: 15 residues. V was pared by 3 bases and J by 5 bases, with 12 bases of the junction left unmatched.

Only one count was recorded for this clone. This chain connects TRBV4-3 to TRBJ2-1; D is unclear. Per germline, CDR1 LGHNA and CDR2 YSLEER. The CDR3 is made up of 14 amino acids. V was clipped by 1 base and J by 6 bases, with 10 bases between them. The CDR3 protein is CASSQALNSNEQFF. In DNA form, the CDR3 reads TGCGCCAGCAGCCAAGCACTAAATTCCAATGAGCAGTTCTTC.